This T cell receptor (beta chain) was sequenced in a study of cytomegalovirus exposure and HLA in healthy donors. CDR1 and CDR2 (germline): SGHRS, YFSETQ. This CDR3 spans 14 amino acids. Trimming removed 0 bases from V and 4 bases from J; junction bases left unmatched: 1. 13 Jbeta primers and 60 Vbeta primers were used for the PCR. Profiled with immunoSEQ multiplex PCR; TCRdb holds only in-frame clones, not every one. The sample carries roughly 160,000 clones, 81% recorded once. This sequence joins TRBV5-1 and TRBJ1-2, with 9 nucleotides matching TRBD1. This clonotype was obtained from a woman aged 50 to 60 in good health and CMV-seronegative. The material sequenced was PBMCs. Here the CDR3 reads CASSLGQGGYGYTF. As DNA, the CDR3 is TGCGCCAGCAGCTTGGGACAGGGGGGCTATGGCTACACCTTC.